These 13 T cell receptor beta chains were sequenced from one sample in a study of radiation and T cells in renal cell carcinoma. The assay was immunoSEQ multiplex PCR, and TCRdb's table has in-frame clones only and misses some. The sample holds 150,000 or so clones, 88% seen once. Described time point: baseline pretreatment blood. Treatment reported: 15 Gy SBRT to primary tumor, nephrectomy 4 weeks later. The material was blood, obtained from a patient whose treatment included radiotherapy and nephrectomy. These receptor sequences come from a woman in her 70s with renal cell carcinoma.

The J gene is TRBJ2-5, the V gene TRBV2, with D unclear. The CDR3 is made up of 14 amino acids. Germline V gene sequence: CDR1 SNHLY, CDR2 FYNNEI. Trimming shortened V by 0 bases and J by 7 bases, and 12 bases separated the two germline ends. The chain's CDR3 is CASSEAVSRVTQYF. The CDR3 nucleotides are TGTGCCAGCAGTGAAGCCGTCAGCCGCGTGACCCAGTACTTC.

V usage is TRBV19 and J usage is TRBJ2-5; 10 bases agree with TRBD1. V trimming: 4 bases; J trimming: 2 bases; junction bases outside the gene matches: 4. This CDR3 spans 15 amino acids. CDR1 is LNHDA and CDR2 is SQIVND in the germline V gene (reference sequence). The CDR3 bases are TGTGCCAGTAGTAGTGACAGGGGGCGGCAAGAGACCCAGTACTTC. It yields the protein CASSSDRGRQETQYF. Variable domain in full (rest from reference TRBV19 and TRBJ2-5): DGGITQSPKYLFRKEGQNVTLSCEQNLNHDAMYWYRQDPGQGLRLIYYSQIVNDFQKGDIAEGYSVSREKKESFPLTVTSAQKNPTAFYLCASSSDRGRQETQYFGPGTRLLVL.

This chain connects TRBV4-1 to TRBJ2-1; 9 nucleotides align to TRBD1. The CDR3 is 15 residues long. Germline CDR1 and CDR2: MGHRA and YSYEKL. After removal of 3 bases from V and 6 bases from J, the junction contained 6 bases not matched to a gene. DNA for the CDR3: TGCGCCAGCAGCCACCCGGGACAGGGCTCCAATGAGCAGTTCTTC. Translation: CASSHPGQGSNEQFF.

This chain links TRBV30 with TRBJ1-1, with D possibly TRBD1 on 5 matching bases. The V end was cut by 0 bases, the J end by 1 base, with 9 bases between. There are 14 residues in the CDR3. The germline CDR1 and CDR2 sequences are GTSNPN and SVGIG (reference sequence). For the CDR3, the DNA is TGTGCCTGGAGTGTAATCGGGGGGAACACTGAAGCTTTCTTT. Amino acids: CAWSVIGGNTEAFF.

There are many counts of this clone. This chain uses TRBV6-5 with TRBJ1-1; 10 bases fit TRBD1. The CDR3 length is 14 residues. V dropped 4 bases and J dropped 11; count of bases not matched to a gene: 10. Germline V lookup: CDR1 MNHEY, CDR2 SVGAGI. CDR3 coding DNA: TGTGCCAGCAGTTCCGGGACAGGGGTCGTGGAGGCTTTCTTT. Protein product: CASSSGTGVVEAFF.

The chain recombines TRBV7-9 with TRBJ1-5; D not certain. The CDR3 loop spans 12 amino acids. Trimming stripped 7 bases from V and 7 bases from J, with 11 bases between. In germline, CDR1 is SEHNR, CDR2 FQNEAQ (reference sequence). CDR3 nucleotide sequence: TGTGCCAGCAACTACGGCAGCCAGCCCCAGCATTTT. As protein: CASNYGSQPQHF.

The V call is TRBV5-6, the J call TRBJ2-5; 9 positions match TRBD1. The J call is doubtful: the DNA matches TRBJ2-7 better. CDR3 size: 19 residues. Germline CDR1 reads SGHDT; CDR2 reads YYEEEE. CDR3 region: CASSFTVTRTGAFSYEQYF. CDR3 sequence (DNA): TGTGCCAGCAGCTTCACCGTCACTAGGACAGGGGCCTTTTCCTACGAGCAGTACTTC.

The chain uses TRBV5-1 and TRBJ1-1; tentatively, D is TRBD1 (5 bases). V was cut by 0 bases and J by 1 base, with 13 bases left in between. Germline CDR1 SGHRS, CDR2 YFSETQ. The CDR3 contains 16 residues. The CDR3 here is CASSLESGLENTEAFF. The DNA of the CDR3 is TGCGCCAGCAGCTTGGAATCGGGACTTGAGAACACTGAAGCTTTCTTT.

The chain is built from TRBV7-8 and TRBJ1-5; 8 positions agree with TRBD1. Trimming removed 7 bases from V and 1 base from J; junction bases left unmatched: 18. The germline V gene encodes CDR1 SGHVS and CDR2 FQNEAQ. The CDR3 contains 19 residues. The CDR3 DNA is TGTGCCAGCACCCCTAGGTGGCAGGGGGCCTTCGGGAGCAATCAGCCCCAGCATTTT. It yields the protein CASTPRWQGAFGSNQPQHF.

The chain recombines TRBV4-3 with TRBJ2-2; 7 bases map to TRBD1. From germline, CDR1 is LGHNA and CDR2 YSLEER. The CDR3 runs to 17 residues. J was trimmed by 5 bases and V by 0 bases; bases with no gene match: 9. The CDR3 DNA follows: TGCGCCAGCAGCCAAGATCGATTTGCAGGGGGTACCGGGGAGCTGTTTTTT. Protein sequence: CASSQDRFAGGTGELFF.

For the CDR3, the DNA is TGTGCCAGCAGTGACTGGGCCGGGCCTGAAAAACTGTTTTTT. It translates to CASSDWAGPEKLFF. The chain links TRBV2 to TRBJ1-4; D ambiguous. Germline CDR1 reads SNHLY; CDR2 reads FYNNEI. The CDR3 runs 14 residues. Trimming removed 3 bases at V and 7 bases at J, with 12 bases between.

The chain uses TRBV6-1 and TRBJ1-3; D gene unclear. V was pared by 8 bases and J by 4 bases, with 12 bases between. The CDR3 totals 13 residues. Germline CDR1 reads MNHNS; CDR2 reads SASEGT. The CDR3 DNA reads as TGTGCCAGCCAGGCGACACCCGGAAACACCATATATTTT. Protein: CASQATPGNTIYF.

This chain uses TRBV6-5 with TRBJ1-2; weak D call: TRBD1 (5 bases). Germline CDR1 reads MNHEY; CDR2 reads SVGAGI. This CDR3 has 15 amino acids. V lost 0 bases, J lost 0 bases, and 8 bases lay in between. The CDR3 protein is CASSYSATANYGYTF. In DNA form, the CDR3 reads TGTGCCAGCAGTTACTCAGCGACAGCTAACTATGGCTACACCTTC.